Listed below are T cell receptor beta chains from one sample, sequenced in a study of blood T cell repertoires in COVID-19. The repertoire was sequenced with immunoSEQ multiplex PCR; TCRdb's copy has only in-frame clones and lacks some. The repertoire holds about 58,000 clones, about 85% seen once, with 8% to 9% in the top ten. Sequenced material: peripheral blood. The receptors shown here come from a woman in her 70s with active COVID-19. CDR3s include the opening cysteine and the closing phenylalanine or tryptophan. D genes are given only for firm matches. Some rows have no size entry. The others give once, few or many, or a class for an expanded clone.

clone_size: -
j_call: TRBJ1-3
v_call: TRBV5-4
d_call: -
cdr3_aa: CASSFGGTASSDTIYF
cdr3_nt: TGTGCCAGCAGCTTTGGGGGCACGGCGTCCAGCGACACCATATATTTT

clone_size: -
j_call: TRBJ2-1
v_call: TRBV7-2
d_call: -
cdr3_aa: CASSITSRGSYNEQFF
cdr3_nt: TGTGCCAGCAGCATTACATCTAGAGGGTCCTACAATGAGCAGTTCTTC

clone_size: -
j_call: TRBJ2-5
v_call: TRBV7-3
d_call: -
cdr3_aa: CASSNRGGAARETQYF
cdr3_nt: TGTGCCAGCAGCAATCGCGGAGGGGCAGCGAGGGAGACCCAGTACTTC

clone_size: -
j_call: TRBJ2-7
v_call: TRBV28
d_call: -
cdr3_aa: CASSLLRTPYEQYF
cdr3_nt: TGTGCCAGCAGTTTGTTAAGGACACCCTACGAGCAGTACTTC

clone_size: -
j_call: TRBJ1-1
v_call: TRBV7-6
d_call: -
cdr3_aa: CASSLRAGEVKTEAFF
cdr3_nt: TGTGCCAGCAGCTTACGGGCAGGGGAAGTGAAAACTGAAGCTTTCTTT

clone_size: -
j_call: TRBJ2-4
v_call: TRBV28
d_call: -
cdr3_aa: CASSPLFRGNMAKNIQYF
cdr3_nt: TGTGCCAGCAGTCCCCTGTTTAGAGGGAATATGGCCAAAAACATTCAGTACTTC

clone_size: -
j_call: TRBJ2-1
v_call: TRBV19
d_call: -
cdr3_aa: CASSMAGQEQFF
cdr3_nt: TGTGCCAGTAGTATGGCAGGCCAAGAGCAGTTCTTC

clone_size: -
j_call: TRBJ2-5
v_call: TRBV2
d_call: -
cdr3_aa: CASSSDLRETQYF
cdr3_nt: TGTGCCAGCAGCTCAGACTTGCGGGAGACCCAGTACTTC

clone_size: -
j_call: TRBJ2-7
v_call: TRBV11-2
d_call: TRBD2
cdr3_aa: CASSSLAGPNYEQYF
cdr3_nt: TGTGCCAGCAGCTCCCTAGCGGGACCAAACTACGAGCAGTACTTC

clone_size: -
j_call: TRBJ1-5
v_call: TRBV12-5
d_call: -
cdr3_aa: CASGLDLQQGGNQPQHF
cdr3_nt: TGTGCTAGTGGTTTGGACCTTCAACAGGGTGGCAATCAGCCCCAGCATTTT

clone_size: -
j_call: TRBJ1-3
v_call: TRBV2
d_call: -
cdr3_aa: CASSDGGSYSGNTIYF
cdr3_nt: TGTGCCAGCAGTGACGGGGGATCCTACTCTGGAAACACCATATATTTT

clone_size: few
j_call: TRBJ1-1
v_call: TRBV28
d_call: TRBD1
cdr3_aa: CASSLLVRDQGEAEAFF
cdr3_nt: TGTGCCAGCAGTTTATTAGTCCGGGACCAGGGGGAGGCTGAAGCTTTCTTT

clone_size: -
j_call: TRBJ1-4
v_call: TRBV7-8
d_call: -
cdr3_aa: CASSLVVGPTNEKLFF
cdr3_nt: TGTGCCAGCAGCTTAGTAGTGGGCCCAACTAATGAAAAACTGTTTTTT

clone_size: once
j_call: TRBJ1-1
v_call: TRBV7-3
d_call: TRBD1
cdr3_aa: CASSFYRGGTEAFF
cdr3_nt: TGTGCCAGCAGCTTTTACAGGGGGGGCACTGAAGCTTTCTTT

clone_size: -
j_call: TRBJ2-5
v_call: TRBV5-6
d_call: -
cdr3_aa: CASSRLAVKTQYF
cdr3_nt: TGTGCCAGCAGCCGACTCGCGGTGAAGACCCAGTACTTC

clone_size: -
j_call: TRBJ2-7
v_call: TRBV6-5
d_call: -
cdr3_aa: CASTPGTGIHEQYF
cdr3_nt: TGTGCCAGCACCCCGGGTACAGGTATCCACGAGCAGTACTTC

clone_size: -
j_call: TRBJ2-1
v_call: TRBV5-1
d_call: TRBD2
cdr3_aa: CASSLVWTSGMKYNEQFF
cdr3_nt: TGCGCCAGCAGCTTGGTGTGGACTAGCGGGATGAAGTACAATGAGCAGTTCTTC

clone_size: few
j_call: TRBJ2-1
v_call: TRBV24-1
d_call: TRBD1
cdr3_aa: CATSDHYGQGGVEQFF
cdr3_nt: TGTGCCACCAGTGACCATTACGGACAGGGGGGGGTTGAGCAGTTCTTC

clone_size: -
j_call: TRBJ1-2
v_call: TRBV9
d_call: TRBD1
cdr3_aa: CASSVATREGAGIYGYTF
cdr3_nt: TGTGCCAGCAGCGTAGCAACGCGGGAGGGGGCCGGAATCTATGGCTACACCTTC

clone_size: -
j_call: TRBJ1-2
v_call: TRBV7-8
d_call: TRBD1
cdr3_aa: CASSLEQGAGYGYTF
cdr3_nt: TGTGCCAGCAGCCTTGAACAGGGGGCAGGCTATGGCTACACCTTC

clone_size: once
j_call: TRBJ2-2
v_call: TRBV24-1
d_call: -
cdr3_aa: CATGPRGAKINTGELFF
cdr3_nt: TGTGCCACCGGCCCCCGGGGGGCGAAGATTAACACCGGGGAGCTGTTTTTT

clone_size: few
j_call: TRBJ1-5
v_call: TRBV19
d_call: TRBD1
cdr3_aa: CASVKDRGWDQPQHF
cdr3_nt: TGTGCCAGCGTAAAGGACAGGGGCTGGGATCAGCCCCAGCATTTT

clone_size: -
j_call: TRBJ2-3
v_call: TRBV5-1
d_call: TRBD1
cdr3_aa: CASSLVRTGGTSSTDTQYF
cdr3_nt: TGCGCCAGCAGCTTGGTGAGGACAGGGGGTACCAGTAGCACAGATACGCAGTATTTT

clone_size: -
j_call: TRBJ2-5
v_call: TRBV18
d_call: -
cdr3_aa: CASSPRSGQETQYF
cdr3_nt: TGTGCCAGCTCACCACGGTCAGGGCAAGAGACCCAGTACTTC

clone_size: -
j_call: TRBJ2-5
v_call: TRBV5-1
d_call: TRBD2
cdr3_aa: CASSSISGEETQYF
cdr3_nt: TGCGCCAGCAGCTCGATTAGCGGGGAAGAGACCCAGTACTTC

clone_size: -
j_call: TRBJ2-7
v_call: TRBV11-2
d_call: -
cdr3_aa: CASSLDSISGFSYEQYF
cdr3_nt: TGTGCCAGCAGCTTAGATTCGATCTCAGGGTTCTCCTACGAGCAGTACTTC

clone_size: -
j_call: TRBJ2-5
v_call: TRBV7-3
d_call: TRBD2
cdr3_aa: CASSLQTSGEETQYF
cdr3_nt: TGTGCCAGCAGCCTCCAGACTAGCGGAGAAGAGACCCAGTACTTC

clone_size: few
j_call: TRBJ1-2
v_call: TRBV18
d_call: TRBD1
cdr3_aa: CASSPTTGTGDGYTF
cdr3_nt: TGTGCCAGCTCACCAACAACCGGGACAGGGGACGGCTACACCTTC

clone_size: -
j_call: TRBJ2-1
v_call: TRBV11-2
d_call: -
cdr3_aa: CASSHIRGSYNEQFF
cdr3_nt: TGTGCCAGCAGCCATATACGGGGGTCCTACAATGAGCAGTTCTTC

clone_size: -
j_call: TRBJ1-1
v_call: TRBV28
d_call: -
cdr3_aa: CASSRIGGGTEAFF
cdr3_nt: TGTGCCAGCAGCCGAATAGGGGGAGGGACTGAAGCTTTCTTT

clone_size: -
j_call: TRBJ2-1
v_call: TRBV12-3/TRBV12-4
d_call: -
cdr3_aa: CASTQGPNEQFF
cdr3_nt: TGTGCCAGCACCCAGGGCCCGAATGAGCAGTTCTTC

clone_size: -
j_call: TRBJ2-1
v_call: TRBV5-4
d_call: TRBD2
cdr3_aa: CASSLVLAGGGNEQFF
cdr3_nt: TGTGCCAGCAGCTTGGTACTAGCGGGAGGGGGTAATGAGCAGTTCTTC

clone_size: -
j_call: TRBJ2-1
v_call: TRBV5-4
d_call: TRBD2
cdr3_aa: CASSLRLAPAGEQFF
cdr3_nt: TGTGCCAGCAGCTTGAGACTAGCCCCAGCGGGTGAGCAGTTCTTC

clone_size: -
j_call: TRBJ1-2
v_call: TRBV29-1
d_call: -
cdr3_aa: CSVVGGGSNYGYTF
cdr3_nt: TGCAGCGTTGTAGGCGGAGGATCTAACTATGGCTACACCTTC

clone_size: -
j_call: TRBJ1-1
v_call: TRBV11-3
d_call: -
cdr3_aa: CASSVEMDSEAFF
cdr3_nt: TGTGCCAGCAGCGTAGAAATGGACAGTGAAGCTTTCTTT

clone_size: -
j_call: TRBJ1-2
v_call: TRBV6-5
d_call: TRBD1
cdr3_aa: CASRVGTGFGYTF
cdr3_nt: TGTGCCAGCAGGGTTGGGACAGGGTTTGGCTACACCTTC

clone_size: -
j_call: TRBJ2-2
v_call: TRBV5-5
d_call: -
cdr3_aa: CASSWAATGELFF
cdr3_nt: TGTGCCAGCAGCTGGGCAGCTACCGGGGAGCTGTTTTTT

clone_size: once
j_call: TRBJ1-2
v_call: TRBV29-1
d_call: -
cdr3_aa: CSVVGTAFYGYTF
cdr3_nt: TGCAGCGTGGTCGGTACAGCCTTCTATGGCTACACCTTC

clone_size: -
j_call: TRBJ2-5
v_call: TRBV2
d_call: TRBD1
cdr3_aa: CASSEGQGGTQYF
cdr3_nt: TGTGCCAGCAGTGAAGGACAGGGTGGGACCCAGTACTTC

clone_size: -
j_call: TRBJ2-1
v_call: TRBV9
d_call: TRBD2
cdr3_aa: CASSPSGRDGNEQFF
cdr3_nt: TGTGCCAGCAGCCCTAGCGGGAGGGACGGCAATGAGCAGTTCTTC

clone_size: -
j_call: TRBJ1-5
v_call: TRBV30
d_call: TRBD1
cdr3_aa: CAWSSTGLSNQPQHF
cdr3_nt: TGTGCCTGGAGTTCGACAGGGCTTAGCAATCAGCCCCAGCATTTT

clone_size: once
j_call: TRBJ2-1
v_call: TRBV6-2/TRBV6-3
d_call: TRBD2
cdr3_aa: CASSYSISPSGSKDEQFF
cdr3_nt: TGTGCCAGCAGTTACTCGATATCCCCTAGCGGGAGCAAGGATGAGCAGTTCTTC

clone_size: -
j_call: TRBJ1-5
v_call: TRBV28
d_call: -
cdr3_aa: CASSLDGVRNQPQHF
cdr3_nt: TGTGCCAGCAGTTTAGACGGGGTTCGTAATCAGCCCCAGCATTTT

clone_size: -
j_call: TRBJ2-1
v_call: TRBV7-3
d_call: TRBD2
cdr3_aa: CARRSAGEGNEQFF
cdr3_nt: TGTGCCAGACGGTCAGCGGGAGAGGGAAATGAGCAGTTCTTC

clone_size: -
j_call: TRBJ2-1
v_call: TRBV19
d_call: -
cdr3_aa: CASSGHNEQFF
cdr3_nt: TGTGCCAGTAGTGGCCACAATGAGCAGTTCTTC

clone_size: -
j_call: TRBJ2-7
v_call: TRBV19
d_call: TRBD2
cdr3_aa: CASSPQAGAAYEQYF
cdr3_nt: TGTGCCAGTAGCCCTCAAGCGGGAGCCGCCTACGAGCAGTACTTC

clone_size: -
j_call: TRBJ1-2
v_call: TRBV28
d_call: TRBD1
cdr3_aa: CASSLNRGTSNYGYTF
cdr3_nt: TGTGCCAGCAGTTTGAACAGGGGGACGTCTAACTATGGCTACACCTTC

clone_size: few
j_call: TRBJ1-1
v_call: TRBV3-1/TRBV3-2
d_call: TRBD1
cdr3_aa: CASSQFRGLAFF
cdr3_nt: TGTGCCAGCAGCCAATTTAGGGGGCTAGCTTTCTTT

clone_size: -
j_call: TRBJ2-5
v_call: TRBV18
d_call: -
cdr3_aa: CASSPLGPETQYF
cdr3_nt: TGTGCCAGCTCACCACTGGGCCCAGAGACCCAGTACTTC

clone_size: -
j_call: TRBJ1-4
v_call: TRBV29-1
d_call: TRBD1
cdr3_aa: CSVGTGSNEKLFF
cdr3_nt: TGCAGCGTTGGGACAGGTAGTAATGAAAAACTGTTTTTT